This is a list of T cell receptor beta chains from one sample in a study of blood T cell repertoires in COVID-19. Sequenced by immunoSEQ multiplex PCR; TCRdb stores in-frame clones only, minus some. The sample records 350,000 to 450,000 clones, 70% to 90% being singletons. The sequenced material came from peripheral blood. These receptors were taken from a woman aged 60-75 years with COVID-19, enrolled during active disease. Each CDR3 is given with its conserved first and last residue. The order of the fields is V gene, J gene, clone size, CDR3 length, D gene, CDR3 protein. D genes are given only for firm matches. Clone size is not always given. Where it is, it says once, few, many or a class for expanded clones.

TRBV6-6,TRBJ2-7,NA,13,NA,CASSYSSSYEQYF
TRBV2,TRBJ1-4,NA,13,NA,CASTLEPDEKLFF
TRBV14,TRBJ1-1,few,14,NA,CASIAGVKNTEAFF
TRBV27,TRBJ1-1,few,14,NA,CASSWTARGTEAFF
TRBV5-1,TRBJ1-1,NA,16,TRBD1,CASSLGVGTGATEAFF
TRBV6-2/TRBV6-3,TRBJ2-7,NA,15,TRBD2,CASSPSGGRSYEQYF
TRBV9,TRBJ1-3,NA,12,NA,CASSPRGNTIYF
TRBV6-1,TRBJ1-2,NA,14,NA,CASSEFPTNYGYTF
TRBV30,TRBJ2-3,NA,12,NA,CAWSAQGDTQYF
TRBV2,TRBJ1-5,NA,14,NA,CASKAGRGNQPQHF
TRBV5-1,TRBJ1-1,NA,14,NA,CASSLDGLNTEAFF
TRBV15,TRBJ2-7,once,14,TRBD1,CATSRDPDRAEQYF
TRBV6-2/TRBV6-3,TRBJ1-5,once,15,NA,CASSYSMRGNQPQHF
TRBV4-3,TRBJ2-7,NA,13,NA,CASSQDDSYEQYF
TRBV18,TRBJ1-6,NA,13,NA,CASSPGPYSPLHF
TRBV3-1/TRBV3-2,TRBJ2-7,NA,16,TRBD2,CASSRELAGATYEQYF
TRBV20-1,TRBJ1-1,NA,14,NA,CSASDQPGSTEAFF
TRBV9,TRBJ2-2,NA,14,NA,CASSARQATGELFF
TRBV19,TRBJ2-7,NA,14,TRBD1,CASSIATGGHEQYF
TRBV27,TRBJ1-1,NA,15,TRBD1,CASSSVGTGNTEAFF
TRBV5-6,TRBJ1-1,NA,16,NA,CASSPKHVNRDTEAFF
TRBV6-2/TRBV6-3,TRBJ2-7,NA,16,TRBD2,CASSYLQRGGGEEQYF
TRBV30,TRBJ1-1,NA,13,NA,CAWSTGWNTEAFF
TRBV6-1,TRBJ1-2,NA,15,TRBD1,CASSETGGPYYGYTF